These T cell receptor beta chains were read from a single sample in a study of technical replicates of blood from several donors. Only in-frame clones appear in the TCRdb table, and some are missing; sequencing was by immunoSEQ multiplex PCR. The repertoire holds roughly 60,000 clones, with 70% to 90% as singletons. The source material was PBMCs. These receptors were taken from a human donor in good health. Some clones in this sample may be carry-over from other donors' samples. Each CDR3 is given with its conserved first and last residue. The D gene is left open where the match is weak. Expanded clones get a size class; other rows say once, few or many, or leave the size out.

size | J | D | length | V | DNA | CDR3
NA | TRBJ2-2 | TRBD2 | 17 | TRBV29-1 | TGCAGCGTCACTGGGACTAGCGGGAGAGGAAGCACCGGGGAGCTGTTTTTT | CSVTGTSGRGSTGELFF
NA | TRBJ2-7 | NA | 14 | TRBV10-3 | TGTGCCATCAGTACAGGGCTCCCCTACTACGAGCAGTACTTC | CAISTGLPYYEQYF
NA | TRBJ2-2 | NA | 13 | TRBV6-1 | TGTGCCAGCAGTTTCTCCGTAACCGGGGAGCTGTTTTTT | CASSFSVTGELFF
NA | TRBJ2-3 | NA | 14 | TRBV19 | TGTGCCAGTACCGACAGAACTACAGGAGATACGCAGTATTTT | CASTDRTTGDTQYF
NA | TRBJ1-1 | TRBD1 | 15 | TRBV5-8 | TGTGCCAGCAGCACCGACAGGGGAGTGAACACTGAAGCTTTCTTT | CASSTDRGVNTEAFF
NA | TRBJ1-2 | NA | 12 | TRBV6-5 | TGTGCCAGCAGGGGGGGGGCAGGAGGCTACACCTTC | CASRGGAGGYTF
NA | TRBJ2-2 | NA | 14 | TRBV6-1 | TGTGCCAGCAGTGAACCGGGGTCGACCGGGGAGCTGTTTTTT | CASSEPGSTGELFF
NA | TRBJ2-1 | NA | 18 | TRBV12-1 | TGTGCCAGCAGCTTTGACGGATTCCTCGGTCCGGGAGGGAATGAGCAGTTCTTC | CASSFDGFLGPGGNEQFF
few | TRBJ1-1 | NA | 14 | TRBV7-2 | TGTGCCAGCAGCACCCAGGTCGGTAACACTGAAGCTTTCTTT | CASSTQVGNTEAFF
NA | TRBJ2-7 | NA | 17 | TRBV4-2 | TGTGCCAGCAGCCCCCGAGTGGGCCCGGGGAGAACCTACGAGCAGTACTTC | CASSPRVGPGRTYEQYF
NA | TRBJ1-4 | TRBD1 | 17 | TRBV7-9 | TGTGCCAGCAGCTCGGTTGACAGGGGCGGATTTAATGAAAAACTGTTTTTT | CASSSVDRGGFNEKLFF
NA | TRBJ2-5 | NA | 11 | TRBV5-8 | TGTGCCAGCAGCTCCCAGGAGACCCAGTACTTC | CASSSQETQYF
NA | TRBJ2-7 | TRBD2 | 15 | TRBV7-8 | TGTGCCAGCAGCTTAGAACGCGGGAGGGCCTACGAGCAGTACTTC | CASSLERGRAYEQYF
many | TRBJ1-3 | TRBD1 | 13 | TRBV19 | TGTGCCAGTAGTGGGACAGGGGGAAACACCATATATTTT | CASSGTGGNTIYF
NA | TRBJ1-6 | NA | 13 | TRBV11-1 | TGTGCCAGCAGCTACGCCGAGAATTCACCCCTCCACTTT | CASSYAENSPLHF
few | TRBJ1-2 | NA | 12 | TRBV10-3 | TGTGCCATCAGTGAGAGGAGCTATGGCTACACCTTC | CAISERSYGYTF